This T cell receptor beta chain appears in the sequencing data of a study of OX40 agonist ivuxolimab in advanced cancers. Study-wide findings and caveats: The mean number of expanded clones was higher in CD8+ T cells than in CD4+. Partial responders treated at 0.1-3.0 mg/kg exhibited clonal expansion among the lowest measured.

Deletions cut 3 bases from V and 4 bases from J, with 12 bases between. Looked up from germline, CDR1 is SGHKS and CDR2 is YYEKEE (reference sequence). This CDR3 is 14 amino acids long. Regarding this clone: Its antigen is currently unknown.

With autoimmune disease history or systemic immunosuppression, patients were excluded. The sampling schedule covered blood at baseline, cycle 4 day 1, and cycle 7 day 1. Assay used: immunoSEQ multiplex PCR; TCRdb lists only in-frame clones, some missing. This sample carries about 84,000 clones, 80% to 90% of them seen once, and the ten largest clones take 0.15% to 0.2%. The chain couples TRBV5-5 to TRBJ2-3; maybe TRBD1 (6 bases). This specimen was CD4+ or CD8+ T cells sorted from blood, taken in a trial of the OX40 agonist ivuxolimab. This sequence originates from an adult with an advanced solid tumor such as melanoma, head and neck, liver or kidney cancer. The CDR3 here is CASSSTSGADTQYF. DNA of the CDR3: TGTGCCAGCAGCTCCACCTCAGGGGCAGATACGCAGTATTTT.